This is a list of T cell receptor beta chains from one sample in a study of blood T cell repertoires in COVID-19. Produced via immunoSEQ multiplex PCR; TCRdb's table is partial and in-frame only. The table has over 100,000 clones, roughly 80% seen once. Sequenced: peripheral blood. The source is a man between 65 and 85 years old with acute or convalescent COVID-19. Both conserved end residues are part of each CDR3. D genes are given only for firm matches. Size tells how often a clone was seen (once, few, many) or the class of an expanded clone, and some rows leave it out.

>TRBJ2-7|TRBV7-8|TRBD2|-
TGTGCCAGCAGGCTTAGCGGGAGTCTAGTTTACGAGCAGTACTTC
CASRLSGSLVYEQYF
>TRBJ1-5|TRBV30|-|-
TGTGCCTGGAGTGGAGGAGTTCGCAATCAGCCCCAGCATTTT
CAWSGGVRNQPQHF
>TRBJ1-5|TRBV24-1|TRBD1|-
TGTGCCACCAGAGGACAGGGTATGGGCAATCAGCCCCAGCATTTT
CATRGQGMGNQPQHF
>TRBJ2-3|TRBV28|TRBD1|-
TGTGCCAGCGACTTCTCCGGGACAGGGATTTTGATTTCCACAGATACGCAGTATTTT
CASDFSGTGILISTDTQYF
>TRBJ1-2|TRBV14|TRBD1|-
TGTGCCAGCAGCTCGCAGGGGGTAGGGAGCGGCTACACCTTC
CASSSQGVGSGYTF
>TRBJ1-1|TRBV5-5|-|-
TGTGCCAGCAGCGGGGCCAACACTGAAGCTTTCTTT
CASSGANTEAFF
>TRBJ2-2|TRBV6-1|TRBD1|-
TGTGCCAGCAGTGCCCTTCGACAGGGGGTGGTTAAAACCGGGGAGCTGTTTTTT
CASSALRQGVVKTGELFF
>TRBJ2-1|TRBV11-2|-|-
TGTGCCAGCAGCTTAGAGCGGGGCGGATGGAGCTCCTACAATGAGCAGTTCTTC
CASSLERGGWSSYNEQFF
>TRBJ1-2|TRBV5-1|TRBD1|-
TGCGCCAGCAGCAGGGGACAGGGAATTGGCTACACCTTC
CASSRGQGIGYTF
>TRBJ2-7|TRBV5-1|-|-
TGCGCCAGCAGCCCCGGACAGAACTACGAGCAGTACTTC
CASSPGQNYEQYF
>TRBJ2-2|TRBV28|-|-
TGTGCCAGCAGTTTAGGAGGGGCCCCCACCGGGGAGCTGTTTTTT
CASSLGGAPTGELFF
>TRBJ1-2|TRBV6-5|-|-
TGTGCCAGCAGTACAACAGGGTCAGGCGGCTACACCTTC
CASSTTGSGGYTF
>TRBJ1-5|TRBV28|-|few
TGTGCCACACAGGGTCCCAATCAGCCCCAGCATTTT
CATQGPNQPQHF
>TRBJ2-4|TRBV18|TRBD1|-
TGTGCCAGCTCACCAGGTGGGACAGGTACAAACATTCAGTACTTC
CASSPGGTGTNIQYF
>TRBJ2-1|TRBV24-1|TRBD2|-
TGTGCCACCATGCGGGGCGGGGGCTCCTACAATGAGCAGTTCTTC
CATMRGGGSYNEQFF
>TRBJ1-2|TRBV27|TRBD1|-
TGTGCCAGCAGTTTATCGGGACAGGGACAATTCTATGGCTACACCTTC
CASSLSGQGQFYGYTF
>TRBJ2-1|TRBV5-4|-|-
TGTGCCAGCAGCTCGGGTTCCCATGAGCAGTTCTTC
CASSSGSHEQFF
>TRBJ1-4|TRBV9|-|once
TGTGCCAGCAGCGTAGGGGCAGCAACTAATGAAAAACTGTTTTTT
CASSVGAATNEKLFF
>TRBJ1-6|TRBV6-5|TRBD1|-
TGTGCCAGCAGTTACGGGACAGCTTATAATTCACCCCTCCACTTT
CASSYGTAYNSPLHF
>TRBJ1-4|TRBV18|-|-
TGTGCCAGCTCACCAGACCGGACGGGGAATGAAAAACTGTTTTTT
CASSPDRTGNEKLFF
>TRBJ2-5|TRBV5-1|-|-
TGCGCCAGCAGCTTGGCCTGGGGGCGGGAGACCCAGTACTTC
CASSLAWGRETQYF
>TRBJ2-3|TRBV19|TRBD1|once
TGTGCCAGTAGGGACAGGGGGAGCGCAGATACGCAGTATTTT
CASRDRGSADTQYF
>TRBJ2-1|TRBV19|-|-
TGTGCCAGTAGCTTGAGGGATCTGCCGGACAATGAGCAGTTCTTC
CASSLRDLPDNEQFF
>TRBJ2-7|TRBV3-1/TRBV3-2|TRBD2|-
TGTGCCAGCAGCCTGACGGGACTAGTGAGCGAGCAGTACTTC
CASSLTGLVSEQYF
>TRBJ2-7|TRBV11-3|-|once
TGTGCCAGCAGCTTAAACGCAGGGCGCTCCTACGAGCAGTACTTC
CASSLNAGRSYEQYF
>TRBJ2-4|TRBV27|-|-
TGTGCCAGCAGCCTAAAGGGGGACATTCAGTACTTC
CASSLKGDIQYF
>TRBJ2-7|TRBV25-1|TRBD2|-
TGTGCCAGCAGTGAATATCTAGCGGGGACCTACGAGCAGTACTTC
CASSEYLAGTYEQYF
>TRBJ2-3|TRBV19|TRBD1|few
TGTGCCAGTAGTGGGACAGGGACTAGCACAGATACGCAGTATTTT
CASSGTGTSTDTQYF
>TRBJ2-1|TRBV11-1|TRBD1|-
TGTGCCAGCAGCTTATCAACAGGGGTCTTAGATGAGCAGTTCTTC
CASSLSTGVLDEQFF
>TRBJ2-5|TRBV7-8|-|-
TGTGCCAGCAGCCCACGACTCTTACCCCAAGAGACCCAGTACTTC
CASSPRLLPQETQYF
>TRBJ1-2|TRBV5-1|TRBD1|-
TGCGCCAGCAGGCCTAATCCGGGACAGGGGCTTGGCTACACCTTC
CASRPNPGQGLGYTF
>TRBJ2-1|TRBV19|TRBD2|-
TGTGCCAGTAGCATCACTCGAGCGGGAGGTTACAATGAGCAGTTCTTC
CASSITRAGGYNEQFF
>TRBJ2-7|TRBV3-1/TRBV3-2|-|-
TGTGCCAGCAGCCAAGCCTACATCCTAACCAACATAGCGGACCCAACCTCCTACGAGCAGTACTTC
CASSQAYILTNIADPTSYEQYF
>TRBJ2-7|TRBV7-2|TRBD1|-
TGTGCCAGCAGCTTATTGGGGACAGGGACTCACGAGCAGTACTTC
CASSLLGTGTHEQYF
>TRBJ2-1|TRBV5-8|-|-
TGTGCCAGCAGCCTAGATAATAGTCACAATGAGCAGTTCTTC
CASSLDNSHNEQFF
>TRBJ1-5|TRBV5-1|TRBD1|-
TGCGCCAGCAGTCCGACGGGACAGACAAATCAGCCCCAGCATTTT
CASSPTGQTNQPQHF